The 13 T cell receptor beta chains in this list originate from one sample, sequenced in a study of T cell repertoires in ileal Crohn's disease. Profiled with immunoSEQ multiplex PCR; TCRdb holds only in-frame clones, not every one. The repertoire includes under 7,000 clones, about 81% of them detected once, and 11% to 15% sits in the top ten. Sequences were obtained from ileal tissue. The receptors originated from an adult with Crohn's disease.

The chain employs TRBV7-6 and TRBJ1-1; D is ambiguous. From germline, CDR1 is SGHVS and CDR2 FNYEAQ. V shed 2 bases and J shed 6 bases, with 16 bases lying between them. This CDR3 region has 15 residues. CDR3 sequence (DNA): TGTGCCAGCAGCTTAAGCGGTGTGGGGAAGGCTGAAGCTTTCTTT. Protein product: CASSLSGVGKAEAFF. Drawing the rest from reference TRBV7-6 and TRBJ1-1, the complete variable domain is GAGVSQSPRYKVTKRGQDVALRCDPISGHVSLYWYRQALGQGPEFLTYFNYEAQQDKSGLPNDRFSAERPEGSISTLTIQRTEQRDSAMYRCASSLSGVGKAEAFFGQGTRLTVV.

This chain connects TRBV5-5 to TRBJ1-6; D gene ambiguous. V was trimmed by 4 bases and J by 2 bases, leaving 10 bases between them. The CDR3 is 15 residues long. The germline CDR1 and CDR2 sequences are SGHKS and YYEKEE (reference sequence). CDR3 amino acids: CASSLNGPYNSPLHF. Written as DNA, the CDR3 is TGTGCCAGCAGCCTAAATGGCCCCTATAATTCACCCCTCCACTTT.

The chain combines TRBV2 with TRBJ1-5, with D perhaps TRBD1 (6 bases). The CDR3 extends over 14 amino acids. Germline values: CDR1 SNHLY, CDR2 FYNNEI. The ends were cut back, 6 bases at V and 5 bases at J, with 14 bases in the middle. This chain's CDR3 is CASSPTGSYQPQHF. DNA for the CDR3: TGTGCCAGCAGCCCTACAGGGTCCTATCAGCCCCAGCATTTT. Drawing the rest from reference TRBV2 and TRBJ1-5, the complete variable domain is EPEVTQTPSHQVTQMGQEVILRCVPISNHLYFYWYRQILGQKVEFLVSFYNNEISEKSEIFDDQFSVERPDGSNFTLKIRSTKLEDSAMYFCASSPTGSYQPQHFGDGTRLSIL.

This clone was found a few times. The genes are TRBV19 and TRBJ1-2; maybe TRBD1 (5 bases). CDR1 and CDR2 from the germline V gene are LNHDA and SQIVND (reference sequence). The CDR3 covers 14 residues. Trimming left V 3 bases short and J 8 bases short, with 16 bases between. In DNA, the CDR3 is TGTGCCAGTAGTATGAAGGGCCAGGGAGACGGCTACACCTTC. Translated, it gives CASSMKGQGDGYTF.

The chain links TRBV15 to TRBJ2-1; a weak D match, TRBD2 (6 bases). With 1 base removed from V and 4 bases from J, the gap between germline ends came to 11 bases. CDR3 length: 15 amino acids. Germline V gives CDR1 LNHNV, CDR2 YYDKDF (reference sequence). The CDR3 sequence is CATSRGGGTYNEQFF. The CDR3, as DNA: TGTGCCACCAGCAGAGGAGGCGGGACGTACAATGAGCAGTTCTTC.

The CDR3 nucleotides read TGTGCCAGCACAGAAAGGACTGGCTACACCTTC. Its protein is CASTERTGYTF. The chain recombines TRBV28 with TRBJ1-2, with D uncertain. Germline assignment: CDR1 MDHEN and CDR2 SYDVKM. V was shortened by 7 bases and J by 7 bases, with 10 bases between the two germline ends. The CDR3 has 11 residues.

CDR3 protein: CASSLITIQPQHF. The CDR3 bases are TGTGCCAGCAGCTTAATTACGATTCAGCCCCAGCATTTT. The V gene is TRBV7-8, the J gene TRBJ1-5; D is undetermined. Germline loops: CDR1 SGHVS, CDR2 FQNEAQ. The CDR3 is made up of 13 amino acids. The V end lost 2 bases, the J end lost 6 bases, and 8 bases lay between the germline ends.

The V and J genes are TRBV19 and TRBJ2-1, with a weak D call TRBD2 (6 bases). Trimming cost V 6 bases and J 5 bases, with 20 bases left between them. The CDR3 consists of 16 residues. Per germline, CDR1 LNHDA and CDR2 SQIVND (reference sequence). The CDR3 DNA follows: TGTGCCAGTAGCCGGACGGGCAGGACTACAAACAATGAGCAGTTCTTC. It yields the protein CASSRTGRTTNNEQFF. The full variable domain, its missing parts supplied by reference TRBV19 and TRBJ2-1, is DGGITQSPKYLFRKEGQNVTLSCEQNLNHDAMYWYRQDPGQGLRLIYYSQIVNDFQKGDIAEGYSVSREKKESFPLTVTSAQKNPTAFYLCASSRTGRTTNNEQFFGPGTRLTVL.

The rearrangement joins TRBV6-5 to TRBJ1-2; D unresolved. Germline CDR1 is MNHEY and CDR2 is SVGAGI. The length of the CDR3 is 16 residues. V lost 3 bases and J lost 7, with 21 bases in between. CDR3 sequence (DNA): TGTGCCAGCAGTTATTGGGGAGGTCAGAAGACTGGTGGCTACACCTTC. Its translation: CASSYWGGQKTGGYTF.

The chain uses TRBV27 and TRBJ1-5; a possible D gene is TRBD1 (6 bases). Germline V lookup: CDR1 MNHEY, CDR2 SMNVEV (reference sequence). V lost 6 bases and J 6 bases, leaving 18 bases between the germline ends. The CDR3 is made up of 15 amino acids. The CDR3 DNA sequence: TGTGCCAGCAGGGGGACAACGCCTAGCGGTCAGCCCCAGCATTTT. It yields the protein CASRGTTPSGQPQHF.

This rearrangement joins TRBV5-1 to TRBJ2-4; D is uncertain. The CDR3 sequence is 15 residues long. V was shortened by 4 bases and J by 3 bases, with 14 bases between the two germline ends. Germline loops: CDR1 SGHRS, CDR2 YFSETQ. CDR3: CASSPGVGNKNIQYF. The CDR3 DNA is TGCGCCAGCAGCCCTGGGGTGGGCAACAAAAACATTCAGTACTTC.

The chain uses TRBV9 and TRBJ2-2; 9 bases are a match to TRBD1. This CDR3 region has 17 residues. The germline gives CDR1 SGDLS, CDR2 YYNGEE. Unmatched junction bases numbered 7, after V lost 0 bases and J lost 4 bases. The CDR3 region has the DNA TGTGCCAGCAGCGTAGTAGGACAGGGGAAGGTCACCGGGGAGCTGTTTTTT. Residues: CASSVVGQGKVTGELFF.

The V gene is TRBV27, the J gene TRBJ2-7, with TRBD1 as a possible D gene (7 bases). V lost 0 bases to trimming and J lost 6 bases, with 24 bases between them. Germline loops: CDR1 MNHEY, CDR2 SMNVEV (reference sequence). The CDR3 is 18 residues long. The CDR3 nucleotides read TGTGCCAGCAGTTTATCTTTCAGGGGGGACAAGGGATTTCGCGAGCAGTACTTC. This gives the protein CASSLSFRGDKGFREQYF.